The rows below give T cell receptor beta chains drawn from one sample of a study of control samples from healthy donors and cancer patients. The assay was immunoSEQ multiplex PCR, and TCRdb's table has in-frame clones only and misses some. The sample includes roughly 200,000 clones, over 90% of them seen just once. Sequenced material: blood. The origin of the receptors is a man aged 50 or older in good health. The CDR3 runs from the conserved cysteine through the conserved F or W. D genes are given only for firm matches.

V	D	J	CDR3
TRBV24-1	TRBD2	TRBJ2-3	CAIQRGAVDTQYF
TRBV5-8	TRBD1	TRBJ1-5	CASSRGQINQPQHF
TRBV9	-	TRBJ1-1	CASSRLGPNTEAFF
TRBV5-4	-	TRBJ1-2	CASSNPGPSNYGYTF
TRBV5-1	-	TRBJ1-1	CASSLDPQGTEAFF
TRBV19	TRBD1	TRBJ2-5	CASSRGQEYQETQYF
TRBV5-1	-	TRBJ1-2	CASSWGASGDGYTF
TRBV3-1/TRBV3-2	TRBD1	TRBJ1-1	CASSQGTGWVTEAFF
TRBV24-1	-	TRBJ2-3	CATSDPNRPDTQYF
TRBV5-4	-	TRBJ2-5	CASSNQTSPETQYF
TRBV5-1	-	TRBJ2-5	CASSVGTTRQETQYF
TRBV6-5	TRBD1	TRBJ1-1	CASTGTGVRRAFF
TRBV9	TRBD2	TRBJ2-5	CASSVLGLAGQETQYF
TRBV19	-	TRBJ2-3	CASSISRTDTQYF
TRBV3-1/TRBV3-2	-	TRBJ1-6	CASRGDYNSPLHF
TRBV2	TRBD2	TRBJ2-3	CASSYGTSLTTDTQYF
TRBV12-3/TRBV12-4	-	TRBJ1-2	CASSTGFEGYTF
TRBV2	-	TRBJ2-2	CASKVVEGNTGELFF
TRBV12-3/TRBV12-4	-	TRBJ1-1	CASSLDGNTEAFF
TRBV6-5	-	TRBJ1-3	CASSYSGQGLGNTIYF
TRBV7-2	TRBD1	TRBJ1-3	CASSPGQTGLGNTIYF
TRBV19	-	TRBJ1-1	CASSLTGVRDTEAFF